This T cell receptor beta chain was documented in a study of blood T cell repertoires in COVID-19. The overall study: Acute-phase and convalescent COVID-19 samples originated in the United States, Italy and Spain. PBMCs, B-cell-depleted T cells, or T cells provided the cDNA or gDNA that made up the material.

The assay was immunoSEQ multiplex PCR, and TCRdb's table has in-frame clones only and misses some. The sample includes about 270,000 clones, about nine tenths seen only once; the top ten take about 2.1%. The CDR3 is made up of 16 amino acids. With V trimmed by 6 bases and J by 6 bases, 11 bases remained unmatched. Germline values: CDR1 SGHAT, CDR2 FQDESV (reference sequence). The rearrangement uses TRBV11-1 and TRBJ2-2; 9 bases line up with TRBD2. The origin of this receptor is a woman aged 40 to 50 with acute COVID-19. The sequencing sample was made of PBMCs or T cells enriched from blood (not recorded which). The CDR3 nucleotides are TGTGCCAGCAGAAAGACAGGCGGGGGGGCGGCCGGGGAGCTGTTTTTT. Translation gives CASRKTGGGAAGELFF. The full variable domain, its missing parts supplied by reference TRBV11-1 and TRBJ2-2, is EAEVAQSPRYKITEKSQAVAFWCDPISGHATLYWYRQILGQGPELLVQFQDESVVDDSQLPKDRFSAERLKGVDSTLKIQPAELGDSAMYLCASRKTGGGAAGELFFGEGSRLTVL.